This T cell receptor beta chain was observed in a study of cytomegalovirus exposure and HLA in healthy donors. Vbeta (60) and Jbeta (13) primers were used in the PCR. Data came from immunoSEQ multiplex PCR; TCRdb stores just in-frame clones and leaves some out. This table has under 200,000 clones, under 85% appearing once. This clone was counted only a few times. With 0 bases clipped from V and 2 bases from J, the junction kept 0 bases outside the gene matches. The germline CDR1 and CDR2 sequences are MNHNY and SVGAGI (reference sequence). There are 14 residues in the CDR3. Sequenced input: PBMCs. V is TRBV6-6 and J is TRBJ1-2; the match to TRBD1 covers 7 bases. The source is a woman younger than 35 in good health and CMV-seropositive. The CDR3 reads CASSYSTGNYGYTF. CDR3 DNA: TGTGCCAGCAGTTACTCGACAGGGAACTATGGCTACACCTTC.